These 16 T cell receptor beta chains came from one sample sequenced in a study of blood T cell repertoires in COVID-19. Sequencing used immunoSEQ multiplex PCR; TCRdb keeps in-frame clones, though not all of them. This table has 150,000 to 200,000 clones, about 88% appearing once. Sequencing was performed on peripheral blood. These receptors all stem from a man aged 40-50 years with active or convalescent COVID-19.

In the case of this clone: Likely a read error: the CDR3 ends without its conserved phenylalanine or tryptophan. The chain has TRBV7-9 and TRBJ2-7; no clear D. The CDR3 sequence is 12 residues long. Trimming removed 6 bases from V and 7 bases from J, with 13 bases in between. In germline, CDR1 is SEHNR, CDR2 FQNEAQ (reference sequence). In nucleotides, the CDR3 is TGTGCCAGCAGGAAAGGTTTCGGGGAGCAGTACATC. Translating it yields CASRKGFGEQYI.

The chain joins TRBV19 to TRBJ1-5; 8 bases are shared with TRBD1. V gave up 5 bases and J gave up 7 bases; unmatched junction bases: 10. The CDR3 consists of 15 residues. Germline CDR1 LNHDA, CDR2 SQIVND (reference sequence). CDR3 amino acids: CASSSSGTGLQPQHF. CDR3 nucleotides: TGTGCCAGTAGTTCATCCGGGACAGGCCTACAGCCCCAGCATTTT.

The chain uses TRBV6-4 and TRBJ1-1, with D maybe TRBD1 (5 bases). The CDR3 runs to 13 residues. CDR1 MRHNA and CDR2 SNTAGT come from the germline V gene. V gave up 9 bases and J gave up 1 base, with 12 bases separating them. The CDR3 loop reads CASRQSANTEAFF. Here the CDR3 DNA reads TGTGCCAGTAGACAGTCTGCGAACACTGAAGCTTTCTTT.

V is TRBV30 and J is TRBJ1-1; a possible D gene is TRBD1 (6 bases). Germline values: CDR1 GTSNPN, CDR2 SVGIG (reference sequence). V was pared by 0 bases and J by 3 bases, with 17 bases between. CDR3 length: 16 residues. In DNA form, the CDR3 reads TGTGCCTGGAGTGTAGGCGGACGGGGGGCGGACACTGAAGCTTTCTTT. Translating gives CAWSVGGRGADTEAFF.

The rearrangement links TRBV24-1 to TRBJ1-2, with D hard to call. CDR1 is KGHDR and CDR2 is SFDVKD in the germline V gene. The length of the CDR3 is 15 residues. With 2 bases removed from V and 1 base from J, the gap between germline ends came to 10 bases. This chain's CDR3 is CATSDSYSHNYGYTF. The CDR3 DNA is TGTGCCACCAGTGATTCTTACAGTCATAACTATGGCTACACCTTC.

The chain has TRBV18 and TRBJ1-1, with D maybe TRBD1 (6 bases). Per germline, CDR1 KGHSH and CDR2 LQKENI. Trimming shortened V by 5 bases and J by 0 bases, and 10 bases separated the two germline ends. CDR3 length: 14 residues. The CDR3 loop is CASSEDSMNTEAFF. The CDR3 DNA reads TGTGCCAGCTCAGAGGACAGCATGAACACTGAAGCTTTCTTT.

The CDR3 loop reads CASSPPGPGFTEAFF. The CDR3 bases are TGTGCCAGCAGCCCCCCTGGTCCGGGGTTCACTGAAGCTTTCTTT. The chain links TRBV3-1 (or the pseudogene TRBV3-2) to TRBJ1-1; D call uncertain. Germline values: CDR1 LGHDT, CDR2 YNNKEL (reference sequence). V lost 4 bases to trimming and J lost 4 bases, with 16 bases between them. The CDR3 sequence is 15 residues long.

The V gene is TRBV7-8, the J gene TRBJ1-2; 9 nucleotides agree with TRBD1. Germline CDR1 SGHVS, CDR2 FQNEAQ. The ends lost 5 bases at V and 5 bases at J; junction bases unmatched: 6. This CDR3 has 14 amino acids. CDR3 in amino acids: CASSHRDRVYGYTF. Here the CDR3 DNA reads TGTGCCAGCAGCCACCGGGACAGGGTGTATGGCTACACCTTC.

This sequence joins TRBV7-9 and TRBJ2-3, with 7 bases matching TRBD2. Germline lookup yields CDR1 SEHNR and CDR2 FQNEAQ (reference sequence). The V gene end was trimmed by 2 bases and the J gene end by 3 bases; junction bases not matched to a gene: 2. This CDR3 is 14 amino acids long. The CDR3 spells CASSLSGATDTQYF. The CDR3 region has the DNA TGTGCCAGCAGCTTAAGCGGGGCGACAGATACGCAGTATTTT.

The CDR3 is CASSLSGRYEQYF. CDR3 nucleotide sequence: TGTGCCAGCAGTTTATCTGGCAGGTACGAGCAGTACTTC. The rearrangement links TRBV27 to TRBJ2-7; D unclear. This CDR3 has 13 amino acids. CDR1 is MNHEY and CDR2 is SMNVEV in the germline V gene (reference sequence). V was clipped by 0 bases and J by 4 bases, with 7 bases between them.

The genes are TRBV7-9 and TRBJ1-5, with D hard to call. CDR1 and CDR2 from the germline V gene are SEHNR and FQNEAQ (reference sequence). CDR3 size: 15 residues. The germline V and J ends were trimmed by 1 base and 3 bases, with 10 bases remaining between them. Here the CDR3 reads CASSLGGRDNQPQHF. The CDR3 nucleotides read TGTGCCAGCAGCTTAGGCGGGAGGGACAATCAGCCCCAGCATTTT.

Here the CDR3 DNA reads TGTGCCAGCACAGGGCTCTATAATTCACCCCTCCACTTT. Its translation is CASTGLYNSPLHF. This chain joins TRBV2 and TRBJ1-6, with TRBD1 as a possible D gene (5 bases). CDR1 is SNHLY, CDR2 FYNNEI, per germline. This CDR3 spans 13 amino acids. Trimming left V 7 bases short and J 3 bases short, with 7 bases between.

This clone was seen a handful of times. The chain combines TRBV5-1 with TRBJ2-7, with TRBD2 matching 10 bases. J gave up 0 bases and V 4 bases, and 4 bases lay outside the gene matches. The CDR3 is 15 amino acids. CDR1 is SGHRS and CDR2 is YFSETQ in the germline V gene. The CDR3 nucleotides are TGCGCCAGCAGCCCTACTAGCGGGGCCTCCTACGAGCAGTACTTC. Encoded protein: CASSPTSGASYEQYF.

The J gene is TRBJ1-2, the V gene TRBV3-1 (or the pseudogene TRBV3-2); a possible D gene is TRBD1 (6 bases). The CDR3 is 14 residues long. Germline values: CDR1 LGHDT, CDR2 YNNKEL (reference sequence). Trimming pared 2 bases from V and 8 bases from J, leaving 15 bases between. Here the CDR3 reads CASSQTRQGSGYTF. For the CDR3, the DNA is TGTGCCAGCAGCCAAACGCGGCAGGGGAGCGGCTACACCTTC.

The chain recombines TRBV12-3 or TRBV12-4 with TRBJ1-1, with no clear D. Trimming pared 8 bases from V and 5 bases from J, leaving 15 bases between. The CDR3 totals 13 residues. CDR3: CASSRQGSTEAFF. The CDR3, as DNA: TGTGCCAGCTCCAGGCAAGGGAGTACTGAAGCTTTCTTT.

This clone was seen only once. The chain carries TRBV3-1 (or the pseudogene TRBV3-2) and TRBJ1-6; D perhaps matches TRBD1 (6 bases). The length of the CDR3 is 14 residues. Trimming took off 5 bases at V and 7 bases at J, with 12 bases between the two ends. Germline CDR1 LGHDT, CDR2 YNNKEL (reference sequence). CDR3 loop: CASSFRDTNSPLHF. The CDR3 coding sequence is TGTGCCAGCAGCTTCCGGGACACGAATTCACCCCTCCACTTT.